Listed below are T cell receptor beta chains from one sample, sequenced in a study of blood T cell repertoires in COVID-19. Profiled with immunoSEQ multiplex PCR; TCRdb holds only in-frame clones, not every one. The repertoire holds some 64,000 clones, with roughly four fifths as singletons. The source material was peripheral blood. The receptors shown here come from a human donor in a cohort sampled during active COVID-19. Each CDR3 is given without its conserved first and last residue. Part of the rows lack a size; the others show once, few, many or a class for expanded clones.

j_call clone_size cdr3_length v_call cdr3_aa
TRBJ1-1 - 15 TRBV5-4 ASSPGSGYVDVTEAF
TRBJ1-2 - 12 TRBV12-5 ASGWGQGNYGYT
TRBJ1-2 - 13 TRBV28 ASSLSNRGAIGYT
TRBJ2-1 - 13 TRBV18 ASSPLGLADNEQF
TRBJ2-3 - 14 TRBV7-6 ASSSSSTSHTDTQY
TRBJ2-5 once 11 TRBV29-1 SVVGTSVETQY
TRBJ2-1 - 14 TRBV7-3 ASSRDGGSSYNEQF
TRBJ2-1 many 13 TRBV24-1 ATSDTTGVGNEQF
TRBJ2-1 - 13 TRBV19 ASSQYRTGNNEQF
TRBJ1-6 - 11 TRBV20-1 SASSGGDSPLH
TRBJ2-3 - 14 TRBV5-1 ASSPTSGGIGDTQY
TRBJ2-3 many 12 TRBV19 ASRDRGRSDTQY